The 18 T cell receptor beta chains below come from one sample, sequenced in a study of T cells in women clearing cervical HPV infection. Some clones are missing from TCRdb's copy, which holds only in-frame ones; the method was immunoSEQ multiplex PCR. The repertoire shows 20,000 to 25,000 clones; the top ten hold 4% to 5.5%. Sequencing was done on a sample of blood buffy coat. The receptors were sampled from a woman aged 18 to 69 with a cervical HPV16 infection that either progressed to CIN3+ or cleared (not recorded which).

Comments on this clone: The read terminates 3 residues before the CDR3 end, so the remaining end is supplied by the germline J gene. The rearrangement uses TRBV2 and TRBJ1-2; possibly TRBD1 for D (5 bases). Germline V gene data show CDR1 as SNHLY and CDR2 as FYNNEI. The CDR3 length is 12 residues. Trimming stripped 4 bases from V and 2 bases from J, with 5 bases between. The CDR3 bases that were read are TGTGCCAGCAGTGGACAGAACTATGGC. Its protein product is CASSGQNYG. The full CDR3 is CASSGQNYGYTF.

With respect to this clone: With the read ending 3 residues before the CDR3 end, the germline J gene is used to fill in that end. The J gene is TRBJ2-3, the V gene TRBV20-1; 14 bases line up with TRBD2. With 2 bases clipped from V and 3 bases from J, the junction kept 4 bases outside the gene matches. CDR3 length equals 16 residues. CDR1 is DFQATT, CDR2 SNEGSKA, per germline (reference sequence). CDR3: CSARPGLAGETDTQYF. The DNA read from the CDR3 is TGCAGTGCTAGACCGGGACTAGCGGGAGAAACAGATACG.

The CDR3 loop is CSARYLGTGDLANYGYTF. CDR3 DNA, as far as it was read: TGCAGTGCTAGATATTTGGGGACAGGAGACCTAGCTAACTATGGC. This chain uses TRBV20-1 with TRBJ1-2; 8 nucleotides agree with TRBD1. The CDR3 extends 3 residues past the end of the read, so its final part is completed from the germline J gene. J gave up 0 bases and V 2 bases, and 14 bases lay outside the gene matches. This CDR3 comprises 18 residues. Germline CDR1 and CDR2: DFQATT and SNEGSKA (reference sequence).

The DNA read from the CDR3 is TGTGCCAGCTCACCAGACATCCTAGCCAAAAACATC. Translated, it gives CASSPDILAKNI. In full, the CDR3 is CASSPDILAKNIYTF. V usage is TRBV18 and J usage is TRBJ1-2, with D hard to call. From the germline J gene comes the end of the CDR3, since the read stops 3 residues before it. The V gene's germline CDR1 is KGHSH and CDR2 LQKENI. This CDR3 spans 15 amino acids.

In regard to this clone: The observed sequence ends 3 residues before the CDR3 terminus, with the missing tail filled in from the germline J gene. This chain connects TRBV19 to TRBJ2-5; D is unresolved. The germline V gene has CDR1 LNHDA and CDR2 SQIVND (reference sequence). This CDR3 has 12 amino acids. The V end was cut by 4 bases, the J end by 4 bases, with 7 bases between. Partial CDR3 DNA: TGTGCCAGTAGTAATTCCGGAGAGACC. This sequence encodes CASSNSGET. The whole CDR3 reads CASSNSGETQYF.

Remarks on this clone: The CDR3 end lies 3 residues beyond the end of the read and is filled in from the germline J gene. The chain recombines TRBV4-1 with TRBJ2-3; 10 positions match TRBD2. CDR3 size: 17 residues. V shed 4 bases and J 0 bases; nucleotides not matched to a gene: 7. CDR1 is MGHRA and CDR2 is YSYEKL in the germline V gene. CDR3 sequence reads: CASSRSQRGGSTDTQYF. The CDR3 bases that were read are TGCGCCAGCAGCCGCTCACAGCGGGGGGGTAGCACAGATACG.

About this clone: The read terminates 3 residues ahead of where the CDR3 ends, so the germline J gene completes it. This chain links TRBV19 with TRBJ2-3; TRBD1 is a possible D gene (6 bases). CDR3 length: 13 amino acids. CDR1 and CDR2 from the germline V gene are LNHDA and SQIVND (reference sequence). The covered CDR3 bases are TGTGCCAGTAGGGGCAGGGACAATCAGCCG. This encodes CASRGRDNQP. The whole CDR3 is CASRGRDNQPQYF.

Turning to this clone: The read halts 3 residues ahead of the CDR3 end, with the missing end drawn from the germline J gene. The chain combines TRBV19 with TRBJ2-3; maybe TRBD1 (6 bases). CDR3 size: 16 residues. V lost 1 base to trimming and J lost 5 bases, with 16 bases between them. CDR1 is LNHDA, CDR2 SQIVND, per germline (reference sequence). The CDR3 sequence is CASSIAGPGEKDTQYF. CDR3 bases read: TGTGCCAGTAGTATAGCAGGGCCAGGGGAAAAAGATACG.

CDR3 bases read: TGTGCCAGCAGTGAAGCGCAACAGGGGGTAGATACG. Encoded protein: CASSEAQQGVDT. The full CDR3 sequence reads CASSEAQQGVDTQYF. The gene calls are TRBV6-1 and TRBJ2-3, with 8 bases matching TRBD1. The CDR3 end falls 3 residues outside the read, so it is completed with the germline J gene. The germline V gene encodes CDR1 MNHNS and CDR2 SASEGT. With V trimmed by 0 bases and J by 5 bases, 4 bases remained unmatched. The CDR3 length is 15 residues.

Remarks on this clone: With the read ending 3 residues before the CDR3 end, the germline J gene is used to fill in that end. The chain uses TRBV7-3 and TRBJ2-2, with 11 bases aligning to TRBD1. The CDR3 consists of 17 residues. Per germline, CDR1 SGHTA and CDR2 FQGTGA. Trimming took 3 bases from V and 9 from J; bases not matched to a gene: 12. The CDR3 loop reads CASSLAGDRGFSWELFF. The DNA read from the CDR3 is TGTGCCAGCAGCTTGGCCGGGGACAGGGGGTTCTCGTGGGAG.

Of note for this clone: Read coverage stops 3 residues before the CDR3 terminus; the germline J gene supplies the remainder. The chain carries TRBV19 and TRBJ1-2; maybe TRBD1 (6 bases). The CDR3 is made up of 15 amino acids. From germline, CDR1 is LNHDA and CDR2 SQIVND (reference sequence). CDR3 in amino acids: CASSTNGQPPLGYTF. CDR3 bases read: TGTGCCAGTAGTACAAACGGACAGCCCCCTCTGGGC.

A remark on this clone: The read ends 3 residues shy of where the CDR3 ends; the end is completed using the germline J gene. The J gene is TRBJ2-2, the V gene TRBV2; 7 nucleotides match TRBD1. V shed 4 bases and J 3 bases; nucleotides not matched to a gene: 8. This CDR3 comprises 16 residues. The germline V gene encodes CDR1 SNHLY and CDR2 FYNNEI. The CDR3: CASSVDRVGHTGELFF. CDR3 bases read: TGTGCCAGCAGTGTCGACAGGGTAGGGCACACCGGGGAG.

As to this clone: Read data end 3 residues before the CDR3 end; the end is taken from the germline J gene. V usage is TRBV13 and J usage is TRBJ2-7; TRBD2 matches 8 bases. This CDR3 has 14 amino acids. Germline CDR1 is PRHDT and CDR2 is FYEKMQ (reference sequence). The trim removed 5 bases at V and 3 bases at J, leaving 6 bases unmatched. CDR3: CASSTGGTYYEQYF. The CDR3 DNA, read in part, is TGTGCCAGCAGCACGGGAGGGACTTACTACGAG.

This clone is medium-sized (0.01 to 0.1%) by frequency. The read stops 3 residues short of the end of the CDR3; the missing end is completed from the germline J gene. The rearrangement joins TRBV18 to TRBJ2-6, with TRBD1 as a possible D gene (6 bases). V lost 4 bases to trimming and J lost 0 bases, with 10 bases between them. Per germline, CDR1 KGHSH and CDR2 LQKENI. The CDR3 has 16 residues. CDR3 residues: CASSQGQLSGANVLTF. CDR3 DNA (partial): TGTGCCAGCTCACAGGGACAACTCTCTGGGGCCAACGTC.

In regard to this clone: The sequence runs out 3 residues before the end of the CDR3; the remainder is reconstructed from the germline J gene. The rearrangement uses TRBV11-2 and TRBJ1-2; D remains unclear. Trimming removed 6 bases at V and 3 bases at J, with 14 bases between. The CDR3 sequence is 14 residues long. CDR1 and CDR2 (germline): SGHAT, FQNNGV. CDR3 bases read: TGTGCCAGCAGTTTTTACAACAGCTACTATGGC. Protein sequence: CASSFYNSYYG. The whole CDR3 is CASSFYNSYYGYTF.

A note on this clone: The CDR3 end lies 3 residues beyond the end of the read and is filled in from the germline J gene. The rearrangement links TRBV5-1 to TRBJ2-7, with 10 nucleotides matching TRBD2. Trimming at V came to 1 base and at J to 4 bases, leaving 8 bases not matched to a gene. CDR3 length: 16 amino acids. The germline V gene has CDR1 SGHRS and CDR2 YFSETQ. The CDR3 DNA, read in part, is TGCGCCAGCAGCTTGAGGGGGATAGCGGGAGGTTACGAG. Translated: CASSLRGIAGGYE. The entire CDR3 protein is CASSLRGIAGGYEQYF.

A word on this clone: The CDR3 extends 3 residues past the end of the read, so its final part is completed from the germline J gene. V and J are TRBV7-9 and TRBJ2-7; D is unclear. CDR3 length equals 14 residues. The V end lost 1 base, the J end lost 2 bases, and 9 bases lay between the germline ends. Germline CDR1 reads SEHNR; CDR2 reads FQNEAQ (reference sequence). Incomplete CDR3 DNA: TGTGCCAGCAGCTTAGAGGCAAACACCTACGAG. It translates to CASSLEANTYE. The entire CDR3 protein reads CASSLEANTYEQYF.

Note on this clone: The read terminates 3 residues ahead of where the CDR3 ends, so the germline J gene completes it. The chain combines TRBV5-1 with TRBJ2-3; TRBD1 aligns across 7 bases. The CDR3 sequence is 15 residues long. V was clipped by 3 bases and J by 4 bases; unmatched bases: 8. In germline, CDR1 is SGHRS, CDR2 YFSETQ. The CDR3 spells CASSWAGGRADTQYF. The sequenced CDR3 bases are TGCGCCAGCAGCTGGGCAGGGGGACGGGCAGATACG. Using reference TRBV5-1 and TRBJ2-3 for the parts outside the CDR3, the full variable domain is KAGVTQTPRYLIKTRGQQVTLSCSPISGHRSVSWYQQTPGQGLQFLFEYFSETQRNKGNFPGRFSGRQFSNSRSEMNVSTLELGDSALYLCASSWAGGRADTQYFGPGTRLTVL.